This passage covers 32 T cell receptor beta chains from one sample sequenced in a study of T cell changes during pregnancy in multiple sclerosis. Clones were read by immunoSEQ multiplex PCR, and TCRdb kept only the in-frame ones, dropping some. The table lists roughly 110,000 clones, around 92% of them singletons. The starting material was peripheral blood, obtained after pregnancy. The receptors here all came from a female donor with multiple sclerosis, enrolled in a pregnancy study.

This clone has just a few counts. This chain joins TRBV16 and TRBJ1-1, with D tentatively TRBD1 (6 bases). V was shortened by 2 bases and J by 5 bases, with 9 bases between the two germline ends. Germline V gene lookup returns CDR1 KGHSY and CDR2 FQNENV. CDR3 length equals 13 residues. For the CDR3, the DNA is TGTGCCAGCAGCCAAAACAGGGATACTGAAGCTTTCTTT. Translating it yields CASSQNRDTEAFF.

This chain connects TRBV5-1 to TRBJ1-5; the D is unclear. Germline-derived CDR1 and CDR2 are SGHRS and YFSETQ. The CDR3 spans 14 residues. Trimming took 4 bases from V and 6 from J, leaving 14 bases between them. CDR3 residues: CASSGGPSGQPQHF. The DNA for the CDR3 is TGCGCCAGCAGCGGAGGGCCCTCCGGTCAGCCCCAGCATTTT.

This rearrangement joins TRBV28 to TRBJ2-2; TRBD2 matches at 8 bases. Per the germline V gene, CDR1 is MDHEN and CDR2 is SYDVKM. The CDR3 length is 15 residues. The trim removed 5 bases at V and 4 bases at J, leaving 6 bases unmatched. DNA of the CDR3: TGTGCCAGCAGTCTTAGCGGGAATCCCACCGGGGAGCTGTTTTTT. Amino acids: CASSLSGNPTGELFF.

This clone came up once. This chain uses TRBV10-3 with TRBJ1-1; D is uncertain. V lost 0 bases to trimming and J lost 3 bases, with 5 bases between them. The CDR3 is 13 amino acids. Per germline, CDR1 ENHRY and CDR2 SYGVKD. The CDR3 DNA reads TGTGCCATCAGTGAGTCGAGGGACACTGAAGCTTTCTTT. It yields the protein CAISESRDTEAFF.

The rearrangement joins TRBV19 to TRBJ1-5, with D maybe TRBD1 (5 bases). Deletions cut 6 bases from V and 0 bases from J, with 9 bases between. Germline V gene lookup returns CDR1 LNHDA and CDR2 SQIVND (reference sequence). The length of the CDR3 is 14 residues. The chain's CDR3 is CASSGTLSNQPQHF. CDR3 nucleotides: TGTGCCAGTAGCGGGACTCTTAGCAATCAGCCCCAGCATTTT.

This chain links TRBV5-1 with TRBJ2-2; D is perhaps TRBD2 (5 bases). V gave up 4 bases and J gave up 4 bases, with 14 bases separating them. CDR1 and CDR2 (germline): SGHRS, YFSETQ. The CDR3 has 15 amino acids. CDR3 DNA: TGCGCCAGCAGCGACCCACTAGGTCGCACCGGGGAGCTGTTTTTT. It codes for CASSDPLGRTGELFF.

The J gene is TRBJ2-7, the V gene TRBV6-4, with TRBD1 matching over 9 bases. CDR3 length: 18 residues. Trimming removed 0 bases from V and 1 base from J; junction bases left unmatched: 10. Germline V gene data show CDR1 as MRHNA and CDR2 as SNTAGT. The DNA for the CDR3 is TGTGCCAGCAGTGACTCGAGGACAGGGGCCCTCCTATCCTACGAGCAGTACTTC. Its protein is CASSDSRTGALLSYEQYF.

V gene TRBV29-1 combines with J gene TRBJ2-1; D is possibly TRBD2 (6 bases). The CDR3 runs to 14 residues. The V end was cut by 3 bases, the J end by 5 bases, with 14 bases between. Germline V lookup: CDR1 SQVTM, CDR2 ANQGSEA. CDR3: CSVESPGGDNEQFF. In DNA form, the CDR3 reads TGCAGCGTTGAGTCACCCGGCGGGGACAATGAGCAGTTCTTC.

The gene calls are TRBV19 and TRBJ1-4; a possible D gene is TRBD1 (5 bases). This CDR3 has 14 amino acids. The V end lost 4 bases, the J end lost 4 bases, and 10 bases lay between the germline ends. Germline V gene sequence: CDR1 LNHDA, CDR2 SQIVND (reference sequence). The CDR3 protein is CASSSRQINEKLFF. DNA for the CDR3: TGTGCCAGTAGTAGCCGACAGATTAATGAAAAACTGTTTTTT.

Turning to this clone: Within the sample, other DNA sequences also encode this same CDR3. The gene calls are TRBV9 and TRBJ2-1, with 8 bases aligning to TRBD2. The CDR3 covers 15 residues. Germline lookup yields CDR1 SGDLS and CDR2 YYNGEE. Unmatched junction bases numbered 2, after V lost 3 bases and J lost 0 bases. The CDR3 DNA reads TGTGCCAGCAGCGCGAGCGGGAGCTCCTACAATGAGCAGTTCTTC. It specifies CASSASGSSYNEQFF. The full variable domain, rest sourced from reference TRBV9 and TRBJ2-1, is DSGVTQTPKHLITATGQRVTLRCSPRSGDLSVYWYQQSLDQGLQFLIQYYNGEERAKGNILERFSAQQFPDLHSELNLSSLELGDSALYFCASSASGSSYNEQFFGPGTRLTVL.

The chain carries TRBV7-2 and TRBJ1-1; TRBD1 agrees at 7 bases. The CDR3 loop spans 12 amino acids. The ends lost 1 base at V and 9 bases at J; junction bases unmatched: 2. CDR1 SGHTA and CDR2 FQGNSA come from the germline V gene. The CDR3 coding sequence is TGTGCCAGCAGCTTAGAGGGACAGCAAGCTTTCTTT. This translates into CASSLEGQQAFF.

V usage is TRBV28 and J usage is TRBJ2-5; D is unresolved. This CDR3 has 11 residues. CDR1 is MDHEN and CDR2 is SYDVKM in the germline V gene. The ends were cut back, 10 bases at V and 7 bases at J, with 13 bases in the middle. CDR3 nucleotides: TGTGCCATTGGGCAGCACGGGACCCAGTACTTC. As protein: CAIGQHGTQYF.

V is TRBV28 and J is TRBJ1-5; 7 bases match TRBD1. The CDR3 extends over 14 amino acids. Trimming took 10 bases from V and 0 from J; bases not matched to a gene: 6. The V gene's germline CDR1 is MDHEN and CDR2 SYDVKM. CDR3 sequence reads: CATKGAVSNQPQHF. CDR3 sequence (DNA): TGTGCCACCAAGGGGGCGGTTAGCAATCAGCCCCAGCATTTT.

V is TRBV4-1 and J is TRBJ1-5; D may be TRBD1 (6 bases). The CDR3 loop spans 15 amino acids. The V end lost 4 bases, the J end lost 2 bases, and 12 bases lay between the germline ends. CDR1 is MGHRA, CDR2 YSYEKL, per germline. The CDR3 loop reads CASSPQDSRNQPQHF. For the CDR3, the DNA is TGCGCCAGCAGCCCCCAGGACAGTCGCAATCAGCCCCAGCATTTT.

The chain recombines TRBV9 with TRBJ2-1, with 7 bases identical to TRBD2. Germline trimming cut 0 bases from V and 4 bases from J; bases unmatched to any gene: 7. Germline values: CDR1 SGDLS, CDR2 YYNGEE. The CDR3 covers 16 residues. CDR3 residues: CASSVGVAGQYNEQFF. In DNA, the CDR3 is TGTGCCAGCAGCGTAGGGGTAGCGGGCCAGTACAATGAGCAGTTCTTC.

J is TRBJ2-1 and V is TRBV19; TRBD2 matches at 9 bases. Looked up from germline, CDR1 is LNHDA and CDR2 is SQIVND (reference sequence). V was pared by 6 bases and J by 2 bases, with 11 bases of the junction left unmatched. The CDR3 loop spans 17 amino acids. The CDR3 DNA follows: TGTGCCAGTAGCAAACTTCCCGGGACTAGCACCTACAATGAGCAGTTCTTC. Its protein product is CASSKLPGTSTYNEQFF.

This chain uses TRBV7-8 with TRBJ1-1; TRBD1 might be the D (6 bases). Germline assignment: CDR1 SGHVS and CDR2 FQNEAQ. Trimming left V 4 bases short and J 1 base short, with 10 bases between. This CDR3 comprises 14 residues. The CDR3 is CASSYHRENTEAFF. CDR3 nucleotide sequence: TGTGCCAGCAGCTATCACAGGGAGAACACTGAAGCTTTCTTT.

The chain joins TRBV5-1 to TRBJ2-1; 13 nucleotides agree with TRBD2. This CDR3 is built from 20 residues. The germline CDR1 and CDR2 sequences are SGHRS and YFSETQ. V dropped 1 base and J dropped 4; count of bases not matched to a gene: 14. As DNA, the CDR3 is TGCGCCAGCAGCTTGAGGCCCGGACTAGCGGGGGCCCCTAAGTACAATGAGCAGTTCTTC. Translated: CASSLRPGLAGAPKYNEQFF.

The rearrangement uses TRBV2 and TRBJ1-2, with unresolved D. V lost 3 bases and J 3 bases, leaving 8 bases between the germline ends. The CDR3 has 13 residues. Germline CDR1 is SNHLY and CDR2 is FYNNEI. In DNA, the CDR3 is TGTGCCAGCAGTGAGAGCCGCTACTATGGCTACACCTTC. Translation: CASSESRYYGYTF.

This clone was detected only once. The gene calls are TRBV5-1 and TRBJ2-3; 15 bases agree with TRBD2. Unmatched junction bases numbered 2, after V lost 3 bases and J lost 3 bases. Germline V lookup: CDR1 SGHRS, CDR2 YFSETQ. The CDR3 length is 16 residues. CDR3 in amino acids: CASSSGLAGGTDTQYF. The CDR3 DNA is TGCGCCAGCAGCTCGGGACTAGCGGGGGGAACAGATACGCAGTATTTT. The full variable domain, rest sourced from reference TRBV5-1 and TRBJ2-3, is KAGVTQTPRYLIKTRGQQVTLSCSPISGHRSVSWYQQTPGQGLQFLFEYFSETQRNKGNFPGRFSGRQFSNSRSEMNVSTLELGDSALYLCASSSGLAGGTDTQYFGPGTRLTVL.

The rearrangement uses TRBV5-1 and TRBJ2-3, with 9 nucleotides matching TRBD1. Per germline, CDR1 SGHRS and CDR2 YFSETQ. CDR3 length equals 14 residues. The V and J ends lost 2 bases and 3 bases, in that order; junction bases with no gene match: 1. CDR3 residues: CASSLQGATDTQYF. The CDR3 DNA follows: TGCGCCAGCAGCTTACAGGGGGCGACAGATACGCAGTATTTT. The entire variable domain, with the rest obtained from reference TRBV5-1 and TRBJ2-3, is as follows: KAGVTQTPRYLIKTRGQQVTLSCSPISGHRSVSWYQQTPGQGLQFLFEYFSETQRNKGNFPGRFSGRQFSNSRSEMNVSTLELGDSALYLCASSLQGATDTQYFGPGTRLTVL.

The chain joins TRBV9 to TRBJ2-3; a weak D match, TRBD1 (5 bases). Trimming pared 0 bases from V and 1 base from J, leaving 12 bases between. Germline CDR1 is SGDLS and CDR2 is YYNGEE. The CDR3 runs 16 residues. CDR3 residues: CASSVEGLVGTDTQYF. DNA for the CDR3: TGTGCCAGCAGCGTAGAGGGGTTGGTGGGCACAGATACGCAGTATTTT.

The chain uses TRBV11-2 and TRBJ1-5; D not certain. Trimming pared 1 base from V and 1 base from J, leaving 8 bases between. The CDR3 contains 15 residues. CDR1 is SGHAT and CDR2 is FQNNGV in the germline V gene. This chain's CDR3 is CASSLAEGSNQPQHF. CDR3 sequence (DNA): TGTGCCAGCAGCTTAGCCGAGGGCAGCAATCAGCCCCAGCATTTT.

V usage is TRBV7-9 and J usage is TRBJ1-5; no reliable D call. Germline assignment: CDR1 SEHNR and CDR2 FQNEAQ (reference sequence). CDR3 length: 12 amino acids. Trimming left V 5 bases short and J 8 bases short, with 10 bases between. In nucleotides, the CDR3 is TGTGCCAGCAGCCTCGCGGGTAAGCCCCAGCATTTT. Translating gives CASSLAGKPQHF.

This chain connects TRBV5-8 to TRBJ2-7; D is unresolved. Germline V gene lookup returns CDR1 SGHTS and CDR2 YDEGEE. V lost 4 bases to trimming and J lost 0 bases, with 11 bases between them. This CDR3 contains 14 residues. The CDR3 nucleotides are TGTGCCAGCAGCCATACAGAGTCCTCCTACGAGCAGTACTTC. Translated, it gives CASSHTESSYEQYF.

The CDR3: CASSPILTGQRNTEAFF. CDR3 DNA sequence: TGTGCCAGCAGTCCGATCCTTACAGGGCAGAGGAACACTGAAGCTTTCTTT. The chain uses TRBV28 and TRBJ1-1; tentative D call: TRBD1 (6 bases). The CDR3 sequence is 17 residues long. The V end lost 5 bases, the J end lost 1 base, and 20 bases lay between the germline ends. Germline lookup yields CDR1 MDHEN and CDR2 SYDVKM.

The J gene is TRBJ1-1, the V gene TRBV2, with 9 bases matching TRBD1. This CDR3 comprises 15 residues. Germline V gives CDR1 SNHLY, CDR2 FYNNEI. Losses at the gene ends were 8 bases for V and 1 base for J; bases not matched to a gene: 8. Written as DNA, the CDR3 is TGTGCCAGCTCTATACCGGGACAGGGGAACACTGAAGCTTTCTTT. Protein: CASSIPGQGNTEAFF.

This chain connects TRBV6-1 to TRBJ2-1, with 8 bases matching TRBD1. Germline values: CDR1 MNHNS, CDR2 SASEGT. J lost 0 bases, V lost 6 bases, and 1 base had no gene match. The CDR3 runs 14 residues. The CDR3 loop reads CASRTGASYNEQFF. The CDR3 nucleotides read TGTGCCAGCAGGACAGGGGCCTCCTACAATGAGCAGTTCTTC.

The V and J genes are TRBV2 and TRBJ1-4; 11 bases are a match to TRBD1. CDR1 SNHLY and CDR2 FYNNEI come from the germline V gene. With V trimmed by 4 bases and J by 7 bases, 5 bases remained unmatched. This CDR3 is 15 amino acids long. CDR3 bases: TGTGCCAGCAGTGGGGACAGGGGGTTTGGTGAAAAACTGTTTTTT. Amino acid sequence: CASSGDRGFGEKLFF.

In its sample, this clone was seen once. The chain is built from TRBV5-5 and TRBJ1-2, with 9 bases fitting TRBD1. V shed 4 bases and J 5 bases; nucleotides not matched to a gene: 6. Germline lookup yields CDR1 SGHKS and CDR2 YYEKEE (reference sequence). This CDR3 spans 14 amino acids. The CDR3 DNA reads TGTGCCAGCAGCCAAACAGGGGGCGGGTATGGCTACACCTTC. Translating it yields CASSQTGGGYGYTF.

The chain recombines TRBV2 with TRBJ1-2; D gene uncertain. Trimming took off 6 bases at V and 0 bases at J, with 8 bases between the two ends. CDR1 is SNHLY and CDR2 is FYNNEI in the germline V gene. This CDR3 has 13 amino acids. CDR3: CASSPDANYGYTF. The CDR3 DNA reads as TGTGCCAGCAGCCCAGATGCTAACTATGGCTACACCTTC.

The V and J genes are TRBV28 and TRBJ2-5; TRBD2 matches 9 bases. This CDR3 is built from 14 residues. The V segment lost 8 bases and the J segment 2 bases; nucleotides outside the gene matches: 6. CDR1 and CDR2 from the germline V gene are MDHEN and SYDVKM. The chain's CDR3 is CASGLLAGQETQYF. DNA of the CDR3: TGTGCCAGCGGACTGCTAGCGGGGCAAGAGACCCAGTACTTC.